This T cell receptor beta chain was obtained from a study of cytomegalovirus exposure and HLA in healthy donors. Study outcomes and limitations: Presence/absence analyses rested on an assumption that sequencing depth was roughly uniform across donors. An analysis was carried out later, and it reportedly showed fewer N-insertions in an Asian-associated ancestry cluster than the approximately 670-donor mean. In a later analysis, a missense DCLRE1C variant was linked to TCR beta V- and J-gene trimming.

With regard to this clone: Its antigen is not known.

Researchers ran the PCR with 60 Vbeta and 13 Jbeta primers. Original processing notes: Later reanalysis found about 80 million unique TCR beta chains, around 11 million of them shared. Some clones are missing from TCRdb's copy, which holds only in-frame ones; the method was immunoSEQ multiplex PCR. V, J and clone size are taken as reported in that table, and D and trimming were inferred from the DNA itself. Counted here are about 200,000 clones, more than 75% occurring once; the ten biggest clones make up 5.5% to 7.5%. Germline V gene sequence: CDR1 SEHNR, CDR2 FQNEAQ (reference sequence). The CDR3 consists of 15 residues. V was clipped by 1 base and J by 5 bases, with 9 bases between them.

The source material was PBMCs. The gene calls are TRBV7-9 and TRBJ1-6; D is ambiguous. The clonotype comes from a woman between 45 and 65 years old in good health and CMV-seropositive. The CDR3 here is CASSLGPGDNSPLHF. The DNA of the CDR3 is TGTGCCAGCAGCTTAGGGCCCGGGGATAATTCACCCCTCCACTTT.